The next 4 T cell receptor beta chains were all read from a single sample in a study of blood T cell repertoires in COVID-19 (dated by TCRdb to about 2020). Libraries came from the immunoSEQ multiplex PCR assay. As stored in TCRdb, this immuneACCESS dataset retains in-frame rearrangements with V and J assigned. A fraction of the clones does not appear; measured against another copy, unresolved V genes explain less than half of the discrepancy, and the remainder lacks a known reason. The sample table holds hundreds of thousands of clones, of which roughly 89% were seen once. 2% to 3% of the sample lies in the top ten. Sequences were obtained from PBMCs or T cells enriched from blood (not recorded which). These receptors came from a woman in her twenties or thirties with acute COVID-19.

The rearrangement uses TRBV5-6 and TRBJ2-5; no clear D. V was pared by 0 bases and J by 5 bases, with 5 bases between. The germline gives CDR1 SGHDT, CDR2 YYEEEE. The CDR3 runs 12 residues. CDR3 in amino acids: CASSLVEETQYF. The DNA for the CDR3 is TGTGCCAGCAGCTTGGTCGAGGAGACCCAGTACTTC.

The count of this clone is one. The chain uses TRBV6-5 and TRBJ1-1; TRBD1 is a possible D gene (5 bases). CDR3 length equals 12 residues. V lost 6 bases to trimming and J lost 4 bases, with 9 bases between them. CDR1 is MNHEY, CDR2 SVGAGI, per germline. CDR3 loop: CASSREGTEAFF. The CDR3 DNA reads TGTGCCAGCAGCAGGGAGGGCACTGAAGCTTTCTTT.

In this sample, this clone turned up a few times. This chain uses TRBV19 with TRBJ1-2; possible D gene TRBD1, 5 bases. The CDR3 totals 13 residues. Trimming took off 6 bases at V and 8 bases at J, with 16 bases between the two ends. Germline lookup yields CDR1 LNHDA and CDR2 SQIVND (reference sequence). For the CDR3, the DNA is TGTGCCAGTAGCGCCAATATCAGGGCCGGCTACACCTTC. Its protein is CASSANIRAGYTF. The full variable domain, with the rest looked up from reference TRBV19 and TRBJ1-2, is DGGITQSPKYLFRKEGQNVTLSCEQNLNHDAMYWYRQDPGQGLRLIYYSQIVNDFQKGDIAEGYSVSREKKESFPLTVTSAQKNPTAFYLCASSANIRAGYTFGSGTRLTVV.

The genes are TRBV5-1 and TRBJ2-2; TRBD2 aligns across 13 bases. Germline assignment: CDR1 SGHRS and CDR2 YFSETQ. V was clipped by 1 base and J by 0 bases; unmatched bases: 3. This CDR3 has 18 residues. CDR3 nucleotides: TGCGCCAGCAGCTTGACTAGCGGGGGGGCCGCGAACACCGGGGAGCTGTTTTTT. Translation: CASSLTSGGAANTGELFF.